The present entry profiles one T cell receptor beta chain with its context. The sample belongs to a study of blood T cell repertoires in COVID-19. Overall study: Acute and convalescent COVID-19 specimens originated in the United States, Italy and Spain. PBMCs, B-cell-depleted T cells, or T cells were the source of the cDNA or gDNA that made up the material.

Source study methods: Quantification of nucleated cells was approximated via reference gene primer amplification. Method: immunoSEQ multiplex PCR; TCRdb's copy keeps in-frame clones and lacks some. The DNA was the basis for D and trimming; V, J and clone size are from that table. This sample has 59,000 or so clones, with approximately 78% found just once. Between the trimmed V and J ends, which lost 0 bases and 6 bases, there was a span of 6 bases. The CDR3 totals 13 residues. This rearrangement joins TRBV12-3 or TRBV12-4 to TRBJ2-1; TRBD1 is a possible D gene (6 bases). This receptor was identified in a human donor in a cohort sampled during active COVID-19. Source material: peripheral blood. This chain's CDR3 is CASSLAGGNEQFF. CDR3 in DNA: TGTGCCAGCAGTTTAGCAGGGGGCAATGAGCAGTTCTTC.